This is a list of T cell receptor beta chains from one sample in a study of T cells in localized non-small cell lung cancer. Profiled with immunoSEQ multiplex PCR; TCRdb holds only in-frame clones, not every one. The sample has fewer than 100,000 clones; 87% are singletons. The sample here was peripheral blood, taken before any cancer treatment. All receptors derive from a man between 40 and 69 years old with stage I squamous cell lung carcinoma. Both conserved end residues are part of each CDR3. The D gene is left open where the match is weak. Clone size is not always given. Where it is, it says once, few, many or a class for expanded clones.

j_call: TRBJ1-2; v_call: TRBV5-8; clone_size: -; d_call: -; cdr3_aa: CASSLDRSYGYTF; cdr3_nt: TGTGCCAGCAGCTTGGACAGGAGCTATGGCTACACCTTC
j_call: TRBJ1-1; v_call: TRBV11-2; clone_size: once; d_call: -; cdr3_aa: CASSPRQNTEAFF; cdr3_nt: TGTGCCAGCAGCCCCCGACAGAACACTGAAGCTTTCTTT
j_call: TRBJ1-5; v_call: TRBV18; clone_size: once; d_call: TRBD1; cdr3_aa: CASSPLGQGENQPQHF; cdr3_nt: TGTGCCAGCTCACCGCTGGGACAGGGAGAAAATCAGCCCCAGCATTTT
j_call: TRBJ1-6; v_call: TRBV5-4; clone_size: -; d_call: -; cdr3_aa: CASRIAGSSYNSPLHF; cdr3_nt: TGTGCCAGCAGGATCGCAGGGAGCTCCTATAATTCACCCCTCCACTTT
j_call: TRBJ2-6; v_call: TRBV7-2; clone_size: -; d_call: TRBD1; cdr3_aa: CASSPDRVLSGANVLTF; cdr3_nt: TGTGCCAGCAGCCCCGACAGGGTCCTTTCTGGGGCCAACGTCCTGACTTTC
j_call: TRBJ2-7; v_call: TRBV6-1; clone_size: -; d_call: TRBD2; cdr3_aa: CASSHTSGFSYEQYF; cdr3_nt: TGTGCCAGCAGTCATACTAGCGGGTTCTCCTACGAGCAGTACTTC
j_call: TRBJ1-2; v_call: TRBV5-8; clone_size: -; d_call: TRBD1; cdr3_aa: CASSLGDRGGGGYTF; cdr3_nt: TGTGCCAGCAGCTTGGGGGACAGGGGAGGAGGAGGCTACACCTTC
j_call: TRBJ1-2; v_call: TRBV6-4; clone_size: -; d_call: -; cdr3_aa: CASSASPRGSGYTF; cdr3_nt: TGTGCCAGCAGTGCTTCTCCCAGGGGTTCGGGCTACACCTTC
j_call: TRBJ2-5; v_call: TRBV4-3; clone_size: -; d_call: TRBD2; cdr3_aa: CASSQGSGGQIWGETQYF; cdr3_nt: TGCGCCAGCAGCCAAGGAAGCGGGGGCCAAATCTGGGGGGAGACCCAGTACTTC
j_call: TRBJ2-1; v_call: TRBV7-9; clone_size: -; d_call: TRBD1; cdr3_aa: CASSATGGHEQFF; cdr3_nt: TGTGCCAGCAGCGCCACAGGGGGCCATGAGCAGTTCTTC
j_call: TRBJ1-6; v_call: TRBV5-1; clone_size: -; d_call: -; cdr3_aa: CASSPTENNSPLHF; cdr3_nt: TGCGCCAGCAGCCCGACAGAAAATAATTCACCCCTCCACTTT
j_call: TRBJ1-1; v_call: TRBV5-1; clone_size: few; d_call: TRBD1; cdr3_aa: CASSVLSGGTEAFF; cdr3_nt: TGCGCCAGCAGCGTATTATCAGGGGGTACTGAAGCTTTCTTT
j_call: TRBJ2-2; v_call: TRBV7-9; clone_size: -; d_call: -; cdr3_aa: CASRSTGNTGELFF; cdr3_nt: TGTGCCAGCAGATCGACAGGGAACACCGGGGAGCTGTTTTTT
j_call: TRBJ1-2; v_call: TRBV11-2; clone_size: -; d_call: TRBD1; cdr3_aa: CASSRIQGVKANYGYTF; cdr3_nt: TGTGCCAGCAGCCGAATACAGGGGGTAAAAGCTAACTATGGCTACACCTTC
j_call: TRBJ2-5; v_call: TRBV5-4; clone_size: -; d_call: TRBD2; cdr3_aa: CASSFGTSGGLRGSQYF; cdr3_nt: TGTGCCAGCAGCTTCGGGACTAGCGGGGGGTTAAGGGGGTCCCAGTACTTC
j_call: TRBJ1-2; v_call: TRBV7-9; clone_size: -; d_call: -; cdr3_aa: CASSPRWWVSYGYTF; cdr3_nt: TGTGCCAGCAGCCCTCGGTGGTGGGTCAGCTATGGCTACACCTTC
j_call: TRBJ2-3; v_call: TRBV7-2; clone_size: -; d_call: -; cdr3_aa: CASSFGGLTDTQYF; cdr3_nt: TGTGCCAGCAGCTTCGGGGGACTCACAGATACGCAGTATTTT
j_call: TRBJ1-5; v_call: TRBV2; clone_size: -; d_call: -; cdr3_aa: CASSPQRGVGQPQHF; cdr3_nt: TGTGCCAGCAGTCCCCAGCGAGGGGTCGGCCAGCCCCAGCATTTT
j_call: TRBJ1-4; v_call: TRBV7-8; clone_size: -; d_call: TRBD1; cdr3_aa: CASSQKTGVLEKLFF; cdr3_nt: TGTGCCAGCAGCCAAAAGACAGGGGTACTTGAAAAACTGTTTTTT
j_call: TRBJ1-3; v_call: TRBV5-1; clone_size: once; d_call: TRBD1; cdr3_aa: CASSPGTGGTGNTIYF; cdr3_nt: TGCGCCAGCAGCCCGGGGACAGGGGGGACTGGAAACACCATATATTTT
j_call: TRBJ1-1; v_call: TRBV2; clone_size: -; d_call: TRBD1; cdr3_aa: CASRTGTGLGTEAFF; cdr3_nt: TGTGCCAGCAGAACCGGGACAGGGCTAGGTACTGAAGCTTTCTTT
j_call: TRBJ1-1; v_call: TRBV5-4; clone_size: -; d_call: -; cdr3_aa: CASSLAETPNTEAFF; cdr3_nt: TGTGCCAGCAGCTTGGCCGAGACACCTAACACTGAAGCTTTCTTT
j_call: TRBJ2-5; v_call: TRBV4-2; clone_size: -; d_call: TRBD1; cdr3_aa: CASSQPDRSDETQYF; cdr3_nt: TGTGCCAGCAGCCAGCCGGACAGGTCGGACGAGACCCAGTACTTC
j_call: TRBJ1-2; v_call: TRBV4-2; clone_size: -; d_call: -; cdr3_aa: CASSPDWAATNYGYTF; cdr3_nt: TGTGCCAGCAGCCCCGATTGGGCAGCTACTAACTATGGCTACACCTTC
j_call: TRBJ1-1; v_call: TRBV6-6; clone_size: few; d_call: -; cdr3_aa: CASSYGTYTEAFF; cdr3_nt: TGTGCCAGCAGTTACGGGACTTACACTGAAGCTTTCTTT
j_call: TRBJ1-2; v_call: TRBV2; clone_size: -; d_call: -; cdr3_aa: CASYREYGYTF; cdr3_nt: TGTGCCAGTTACAGGGAGTATGGCTACACCTTC
j_call: TRBJ1-2; v_call: TRBV6-1; clone_size: -; d_call: -; cdr3_aa: CASSDLGGRGYTF; cdr3_nt: TGTGCCAGCAGTGATTTGGGGGGCAGAGGCTACACCTTC
j_call: TRBJ2-6; v_call: TRBV7-9; clone_size: -; d_call: TRBD1; cdr3_aa: CASSLARGRGANVLTF; cdr3_nt: TGTGCCAGCAGCTTAGCGAGGGGGCGAGGGGCCAACGTCCTGACTTTC
j_call: TRBJ1-4; v_call: TRBV7-9; clone_size: -; d_call: -; cdr3_aa: CASSITGFTNEKLFF; cdr3_nt: TGTGCCAGCAGCATTACAGGGTTCACTAATGAAAAACTGTTTTTT
j_call: TRBJ2-5; v_call: TRBV9; clone_size: -; d_call: TRBD1; cdr3_aa: CASSVGAFRDRGYF; cdr3_nt: TGTGCCAGCAGCGTAGGCGCCTTCCGGGACAGGGGATACTTC
j_call: TRBJ2-5; v_call: TRBV5-1; clone_size: -; d_call: -; cdr3_aa: CASSLAGGQLQETQYF; cdr3_nt: TGCGCCAGCAGCTTGGCCGGAGGACAGCTCCAAGAGACCCAGTACTTC
j_call: TRBJ1-1; v_call: TRBV12-5; clone_size: few; d_call: -; cdr3_aa: CASGLNSPEAFF; cdr3_nt: TGTGCTAGTGGTTTGAACAGCCCTGAAGCTTTCTTT
j_call: TRBJ2-7; v_call: TRBV11-2; clone_size: -; d_call: TRBD1; cdr3_aa: CASSLVGQGVDEQYF; cdr3_nt: TGTGCCAGCAGCTTAGTGGGACAGGGGGTCGACGAGCAGTACTTC
j_call: TRBJ2-1; v_call: TRBV11-3; clone_size: once; d_call: -; cdr3_aa: CASSKINDEQFF; cdr3_nt: TGTGCCAGCAGTAAGATAAACGATGAGCAGTTCTTC
j_call: TRBJ2-1; v_call: TRBV11-2; clone_size: -; d_call: TRBD2; cdr3_aa: CASSSPAGGTYNEQFF; cdr3_nt: TGTGCCAGCAGCTCCCCCGCGGGGGGTACCTACAATGAGCAGTTCTTC
j_call: TRBJ1-3; v_call: TRBV5-1; clone_size: -; d_call: -; cdr3_aa: CASRGTGGGNTIYF; cdr3_nt: TGCGCCAGCCGAGGGACTGGTGGTGGAAACACCATATATTTT
j_call: TRBJ1-5; v_call: TRBV4-2; clone_size: -; d_call: -; cdr3_aa: CASSQKAPLQPQHF; cdr3_nt: TGTGCCAGCAGCCAAAAGGCCCCGCTTCAGCCCCAGCATTTT
j_call: TRBJ1-1; v_call: TRBV27; clone_size: -; d_call: -; cdr3_aa: CASSLGGVNTEAFF; cdr3_nt: TGTGCCAGCAGTTTAGGTGGCGTGAACACTGAAGCTTTCTTT
j_call: TRBJ2-3; v_call: TRBV19; clone_size: -; d_call: -; cdr3_aa: CASSIATGRTDTQYF; cdr3_nt: TGTGCCAGTAGTATTGCGACAGGGAGGACAGATACGCAGTATTTT
j_call: TRBJ2-5; v_call: TRBV5-1; clone_size: -; d_call: TRBD2; cdr3_aa: CASSEGTSDRETQYF; cdr3_nt: TGCGCCAGCAGCGAAGGGACTAGCGACAGGGAGACCCAGTACTTC
j_call: TRBJ1-1; v_call: TRBV19; clone_size: -; d_call: -; cdr3_aa: CASRGNTEAFF; cdr3_nt: TGTGCCAGTAGAGGGAACACTGAAGCTTTCTTT
j_call: TRBJ2-2; v_call: TRBV7-9; clone_size: -; d_call: -; cdr3_aa: CASPRAMTDLTNTGELFF; cdr3_nt: TGTGCCAGCCCCCGGGCCATGACAGATCTTACGAACACCGGGGAGCTGTTTTTT
j_call: TRBJ1-1; v_call: TRBV11-2; clone_size: -; d_call: -; cdr3_aa: CASSPHRDSPGNTEAFF; cdr3_nt: TGTGCCAGCAGCCCGCACCGGGACTCCCCCGGGAACACTGAAGCTTTCTTT
j_call: TRBJ1-5; v_call: TRBV5-6; clone_size: -; d_call: -; cdr3_aa: CASSPGPVSNQPQHF; cdr3_nt: TGTGCCAGCAGCCCCGGGCCAGTTAGCAATCAGCCCCAGCATTTT
j_call: TRBJ2-3; v_call: TRBV19; clone_size: -; d_call: TRBD2; cdr3_aa: CASSKTSGGAVTDTQYF; cdr3_nt: TGTGCCAGTAGTAAGACTAGCGGGGGGGCAGTCACAGATACGCAGTATTTT
j_call: TRBJ2-7; v_call: TRBV4-1; clone_size: -; d_call: TRBD2; cdr3_aa: CASSPGLAGENEQYF; cdr3_nt: TGCGCCAGCAGCCCAGGACTAGCGGGGGAGAACGAGCAGTACTTC
j_call: TRBJ1-1; v_call: TRBV7-6; clone_size: -; d_call: -; cdr3_aa: CASSLGENTEAFF; cdr3_nt: TGTGCCAGCAGCTTAGGGGAGAACACTGAAGCTTTCTTT
j_call: TRBJ2-3; v_call: TRBV5-4; clone_size: -; d_call: -; cdr3_aa: CASSGQTGTDTQYF; cdr3_nt: TGTGCCAGCAGCGGCCAGACAGGCACAGATACGCAGTATTTT
j_call: TRBJ2-5; v_call: TRBV7-8; clone_size: once; d_call: TRBD2; cdr3_aa: CASSSRPGLAGAGFQETQYF; cdr3_nt: TGTGCCAGCAGCTCCCGGCCGGGACTAGCGGGGGCCGGATTCCAAGAGACCCAGTACTTC
j_call: TRBJ1-1; v_call: TRBV27; clone_size: -; d_call: -; cdr3_aa: CASRLGQGTEAFF; cdr3_nt: TGTGCCAGCAGACTGGGGCAGGGCACTGAAGCTTTCTTT
j_call: TRBJ1-1; v_call: TRBV5-1; clone_size: -; d_call: -; cdr3_aa: CASSYTGEGTEAFF; cdr3_nt: TGCGCCAGCAGTTATACAGGCGAGGGTACTGAAGCTTTCTTT
j_call: TRBJ1-1; v_call: TRBV11-2; clone_size: -; d_call: -; cdr3_aa: CASSLTETLNTEAFF; cdr3_nt: TGTGCCAGCAGCCTGACAGAAACCTTAAACACTGAAGCTTTCTTT
j_call: TRBJ1-2; v_call: TRBV14; clone_size: -; d_call: -; cdr3_aa: CASSQPGRVGGYTF; cdr3_nt: TGTGCCAGCAGCCAACCGGGGCGTGTTGGTGGCTACACCTTC